This TCR beta chain was identified during a study of shared clonotypes between healthy human individuals. In the case of this clone: The target antigen is unknown.

The study enrolled healthy HIV-negative adults without recent acute infections or vaccinations as donors. For unsorted samples, genomic DNA was extracted from roughly 95 million PBMCs. This CDR3 region has 13 residues. The ends lost 4 bases at V and 16 bases at J; junction bases unmatched: 13. Looked up from germline, CDR1 is SGHTS and CDR2 is YDEGEE. Sequenced by immunoSEQ multiplex PCR; TCRdb stores in-frame clones only, minus some. The sample includes 450,000 to 600,000 clones, 60% to 85% of them seen just once. Findings of the study overall: There were few donors, and this limited the genetic and exposure-history diversity represented.

This clonotype was obtained from a woman aged 40-49 years in good health. Some clones in this sample may be carry-over from other donors' samples. The material sequenced was PBMCs. J is TRBJ2-1 and V is TRBV5-8; 8 bases match TRBD2. CDR3 bases: TGTGCCAGCAGCCGATTAATCGGGAGGGATCCTTTCTTC. Translating gives CASSRLIGRDPFF.